This T cell receptor (beta chain) was recorded in a study of shared clonotypes between healthy human individuals. This CDR3 has 11 residues. Germline V lookup: CDR1 DFQATT, CDR2 SNEGSKA (reference sequence). Trimming took off 5 bases at V and 8 bases at J, with 12 bases between the two ends. Here immunoSEQ multiplex PCR was the method, and the copy in TCRdb shows in-frame clones only, minus some. The table includes 450,000 to 500,000 clones, almost 80% detected once. This TCR was sampled from a woman between 40 and 55 years old in good health. Some clones in this sample may be carry-over from other donors' samples. The sequenced material came from PBMCs. The chain joins TRBV20-1 to TRBJ1-2, with D possibly matching TRBD1 (5 bases). CDR3 nucleotide sequence: TGCAGTGCTTTTGGGACGTACGGCTACACCTTC. Translating gives CSAFGTYGYTF.